This T cell receptor beta chain was identified during a study of monozygotic twins with inflammatory bowel disease. The input for each TCR library was 3,500 to 4,000 ng of total RNA. Samples each yielded cDNA through eight separate reactions. The template-switching step introduced UMIs that carried a 6-nucleotide sample barcode. One entry per CDR3 protein, without DNA, is what TCRdb gives after re-calling the 5' RACE reads. The sample's table shows approximately 400,000 distinct CDR3 sequences. Germline V gene lookup returns CDR1 SGDLS and CDR2 YYNGEE. This CDR3 comprises 16 residues. Sequencing was done on a sample of blood. J is TRBJ2-3 and V is TRBV9; TCRdb's D gene call, TRBD2, goes unchecked for lack of DNA. This sequence was found in a human donor with ulcerative colitis or Crohn's disease, or a healthy co-twin of an affected twin (not recorded which). The CDR3 is CASSLGLAGVTDTQYF.